These T cell receptor beta chains were read from a single sample in a study of cytotoxic CD8 clonotypes in ibrutinib-treated CLL. The method was immunoSEQ multiplex PCR; TCRdb's version includes in-frame clones alone and lacks a portion of them. The table lists around 130,000 clones, roughly 80% of them singletons. Sequencing used PBMCs, obtained after 24 months of ibrutinib treatment. Receptors were obtained from a human donor with chronic lymphocytic leukemia. Both conserved end residues are part of each CDR3. D genes are given only for firm matches. Size is stated for part of the rows, as once, few or many counts, or as a class when the clone is expanded.

DNA: TGTGCCAGCAGCGAAAAATCGGGCCATTTAGGCGGCTACACCTTC
CDR3: CASSEKSGHLGGYTF
D: .
J: TRBJ1-2
size: .
V: TRBV6-6

DNA: TGTGCCAGCAGCAACCTTGGGCCCTACGGGGAGCAGTACTTC
CDR3: CASSNLGPYGEQYF
D: .
J: TRBJ2-7
size: .
V: TRBV7-3

DNA: TGTGCCAGCAGCCCGGACAGGGTCTCTGGAAACACCATATATTTT
CDR3: CASSPDRVSGNTIYF
D: TRBD1
J: TRBJ1-3
size: .
V: TRBV5-4

DNA: TGTGCCTGGACGAGGGTTACCTATAATTCACCCCTCCACTTT
CDR3: CAWTRVTYNSPLHF
D: .
J: TRBJ1-6
size: .
V: TRBV30

DNA: TGTGCCAGCAGCCCCCAGTCGGACTATGGCTACACCTTC
CDR3: CASSPQSDYGYTF
D: .
J: TRBJ1-2
size: .
V: TRBV7-8

DNA: TGTGCCAGCAGCTTAGGTTGGGACAGGGACAATCAGCCCCAGCATTTT
CDR3: CASSLGWDRDNQPQHF
D: TRBD1
J: TRBJ1-5
size: .
V: TRBV7-9

DNA: TGTGCCAGCAGTGAATTCCATTCCGGGGCCAACGTCCTGACTTTC
CDR3: CASSEFHSGANVLTF
D: .
J: TRBJ2-6
size: .
V: TRBV2

DNA: TGTGCCAGCAGTTTCCCCACAGAAGCCGGGACCCAGTACTTC
CDR3: CASSFPTEAGTQYF
D: .
J: TRBJ2-5
size: .
V: TRBV28

DNA: TGTGCCAGCTCACGGTCGGAAGGAAACACCATATATTTT
CDR3: CASSRSEGNTIYF
D: .
J: TRBJ1-3
size: .
V: TRBV18

DNA: TGTGCCAGCAGTGAAACAGGGGGGCCGATCCAAGAGACCCAGTACTTC
CDR3: CASSETGGPIQETQYF
D: TRBD1
J: TRBJ2-5
size: .
V: TRBV6-1

DNA: TGTGCCAGCAGCTCTGACAGGGAACCCTATAATTCACCCCTCCACTTT
CDR3: CASSSDREPYNSPLHF
D: TRBD1
J: TRBJ1-6
size: few
V: TRBV7-9

DNA: TGTGCCAGCAGGGCAAACAGGGGGGGACTGACTGAAGCTTTCTTT
CDR3: CASRANRGGLTEAFF
D: TRBD1
J: TRBJ1-1
size: .
V: TRBV6-6

DNA: TGTGCCAGCAGCTTTTACCCCCTCGGGGGGGTCGGCTATGGCTACACCTTC
CDR3: CASSFYPLGGVGYGYTF
D: .
J: TRBJ1-2
size: .
V: TRBV7-8

DNA: TGTGCCTGGAAGGCGGCGGGTGGAAACACCATATATTTT
CDR3: CAWKAAGGNTIYF
D: .
J: TRBJ1-3
size: few
V: TRBV30

DNA: TGTGCCTGGACCCAGCCCCCCACAGATACGCAGTATTTT
CDR3: CAWTQPPTDTQYF
D: .
J: TRBJ2-3
size: .
V: TRBV30

DNA: TGTGCCAGCAGCTTGCTGGAAGGAGGCCGTGGCTACACCTTC
CDR3: CASSLLEGGRGYTF
D: .
J: TRBJ1-2
size: .
V: TRBV7-2

DNA: TGTGCCAGCAGCTCTACCCAGGGCTATAGCAATCAGCCCCAGCATTTT
CDR3: CASSSTQGYSNQPQHF
D: .
J: TRBJ1-5
size: few
V: TRBV7-2

DNA: TGTGCCAGCAGCTTACGGGACAGGGTATTGGAGACCCAGTACTTC
CDR3: CASSLRDRVLETQYF
D: TRBD1
J: TRBJ2-5
size: .
V: TRBV7-6

DNA: TGTGCCAGCAGCGCCGACCGGGGAGAGCAGTACTTC
CDR3: CASSADRGEQYF
D: .
J: TRBJ2-7
size: .
V: TRBV7-8

DNA: TGTGCCAGCAGACACGACAGGACTAATGAAAAACTGTTTTTT
CDR3: CASRHDRTNEKLFF
D: .
J: TRBJ1-4
size: .
V: TRBV6-5

DNA: TGTGCCAGCAGCCCCAGGACAGCATCCTACGAGCAGTACTTC
CDR3: CASSPRTASYEQYF
D: .
J: TRBJ2-7
size: .
V: TRBV7-8

DNA: TGTGCCAGCAGTGCCCGCTCGGGTTGGAGCACAGATACGCAGTATTTT
CDR3: CASSARSGWSTDTQYF
D: .
J: TRBJ2-3
size: .
V: TRBV27

DNA: TGTGCCAGTAGTATGAGCGGTTGGGGGAACACTGAAGCTTTCTTT
CDR3: CASSMSGWGNTEAFF
D: .
J: TRBJ1-1
size: once
V: TRBV19

DNA: TGTGCCAGCTCAAACAGGGTGACTGAAGCTTTCTTT
CDR3: CASSNRVTEAFF
D: .
J: TRBJ1-1
size: .
V: TRBV18

DNA: TGTGCCAGCAGTGACCGGGACGCGGTCTACAATGAGCAGTTCTTC
CDR3: CASSDRDAVYNEQFF
D: .
J: TRBJ2-1
size: .
V: TRBV25-1

DNA: TGTGCCAGCAGTGATCGGGATACGCAGTATTTT
CDR3: CASSDRDTQYF
D: .
J: TRBJ2-3
size: .
V: TRBV6-4

DNA: TGTGCCAGCAGCTTCAGCGGGGGGGCCAGTTTGGAGACCCAGTACTTC
CDR3: CASSFSGGASLETQYF
D: TRBD2
J: TRBJ2-5
size: .
V: TRBV7-7

DNA: TGTGCCAGCAGTCTGAGGGGGACAGGGGAAAAACTGTTTTTT
CDR3: CASSLRGTGEKLFF
D: TRBD1
J: TRBJ1-4
size: .
V: TRBV28

DNA: TGTGCCAGCAGCTTCGGCGGGGGGGCATTTAATGAGCAGTTCTTC
CDR3: CASSFGGGAFNEQFF
D: TRBD2
J: TRBJ2-1
size: .
V: TRBV7-2

DNA: TGTGCCAGCAGCTTAACCGGTTTTAATAACCTCCACTTT
CDR3: CASSLTGFNNLHF
D: .
J: TRBJ1-6
size: .
V: TRBV7-3

DNA: TGTGCCAGCAGCCTTAGGGTAGGCACAGATACGCAGTATTTT
CDR3: CASSLRVGTDTQYF
D: .
J: TRBJ2-3
size: .
V: TRBV28

DNA: TGTGCCATCAGTGGACAGGGGGCCTACGAGCAGTACTTC
CDR3: CAISGQGAYEQYF
D: TRBD1
J: TRBJ2-7
size: once
V: TRBV10-3

DNA: TGTGCCAGCAGCTTGTTAGACAGGGCCGAGTACTTC
CDR3: CASSLLDRAEYF
D: TRBD1
J: TRBJ2-4
size: .
V: TRBV7-9

DNA: TGTGCCAGCAACGACAGGGGGCGAGAGACCCAGTACTTC
CDR3: CASNDRGRETQYF
D: TRBD1
J: TRBJ2-5
size: .
V: TRBV6-1

DNA: TGTGCCAGCACCCCGGGCAGGCTGAACACTGAAGCTTTCTTT
CDR3: CASTPGRLNTEAFF
D: .
J: TRBJ1-1
size: .
V: TRBV2

DNA: TGCGCCAGCAGCTTGGTCGGGGAGCAAGAGACCCAGTACTTC
CDR3: CASSLVGEQETQYF
D: .
J: TRBJ2-5
size: .
V: TRBV5-1

DNA: TGTGCCAGCAGCGGGGGACAGGGGGTTATCAATGAGCAGTTCTTC
CDR3: CASSGGQGVINEQFF
D: TRBD1
J: TRBJ2-1
size: .
V: TRBV9

DNA: TGTGCCAGTAGCGACCCGGCCGGGACAGGGTCCTACGAGCAGTACTTC
CDR3: CASSDPAGTGSYEQYF
D: TRBD1
J: TRBJ2-7
size: .
V: TRBV19

DNA: TGTGCCAGCAGCTTAGGAGACGCACCTGGAAACACCATATATTTT
CDR3: CASSLGDAPGNTIYF
D: .
J: TRBJ1-3
size: .
V: TRBV7-3

DNA: TGTGCCAGCACCCTCCTGACCATACAGCTTAACTATGGCTACACCTTC
CDR3: CASTLLTIQLNYGYTF
D: .
J: TRBJ1-2
size: .
V: TRBV5-6

DNA: TGTGCCATCAGTGAGAGGACTAGCGGGGTATCTAGCACAGATACGCAGTATTTT
CDR3: CAISERTSGVSSTDTQYF
D: TRBD2
J: TRBJ2-3
size: .
V: TRBV10-3

DNA: TGTGCCAGCTCACCACCAGGCGATTCGGGACAGGGATACGAGCAGTACTTC
CDR3: CASSPPGDSGQGYEQYF
D: TRBD1
J: TRBJ2-7
size: .
V: TRBV18

DNA: TGTGCCAGTAGTACCTCAGGGGGCGAGGGATACGAGCAGTACTTC
CDR3: CASSTSGGEGYEQYF
D: TRBD1
J: TRBJ2-7
size: few
V: TRBV19

DNA: TGTGCCAGCAGCCGAATGGGGCCTTTCTTT
CDR3: CASSRMGPFF
D: .
J: TRBJ1-1
size: .
V: TRBV7-9

DNA: TGTGCCAGCAGCCCCGACGGAGGTCAGCCCCAGCATTTT
CDR3: CASSPDGGQPQHF
D: .
J: TRBJ1-5
size: .
V: TRBV6-4

DNA: TGTGCCAGCCAGATGATGGGTCAGGGGGCTCTCTACGAGCAGTACTTC
CDR3: CASQMMGQGALYEQYF
D: TRBD1
J: TRBJ2-7
size: few
V: TRBV6-9

DNA: TGTGCCAGCAGCAGGGGGATGAACACTGAAGCTTTCTTT
CDR3: CASSRGMNTEAFF
D: TRBD1
J: TRBJ1-1
size: once
V: TRBV6-5

DNA: TGCGCCAGCAGTGAGCACGCAGGGGGAGAGGGCTACACCTTC
CDR3: CASSEHAGGEGYTF
D: TRBD1
J: TRBJ1-2
size: .
V: TRBV10-2

DNA: TGTGCCAGCAGCTCAAGGGACGGACTGGGTGGCACTGAAGCTTTCTTT
CDR3: CASSSRDGLGGTEAFF
D: .
J: TRBJ1-1
size: .
V: TRBV11-1